Shown below are 25 T cell receptor beta chains from a single sample sequenced in a study of T cell repertoires in cytomegalovirus infection. Each CDR3 protein gets one entry after TCRdb re-called the reads with MiXCR. Here the sample spans about 830,000 distinct CDR3 sequences, 30% to 35% being singletons. Their recognized antigens are unknown. The sequences come from cultured CD8+ T cells from PBMCs, collected from culture after CMV antigen stimulation. All receptors come from a human donor in good health (CMV status not recorded). Some clones in this sample may be carry-over from other donors' samples.

The chain recombines TRBV6-5 with TRBJ2-5; D might be TRBD1 (5 bases). V was cut by 7 bases and J by 5 bases, with 14 bases left in between. The CDR3 is made up of 13 amino acids. CDR1 and CDR2 from the germline V gene are MNHEY and SVGAGI. The CDR3 reads CASTHGQGETQYF. CDR3 DNA sequence: TGTGCCAGCACCCACGGGCAGGGTGAGACCCAGTACTTC.

The gene calls are TRBV3-1 and TRBJ2-5; 10 bases align to TRBD1. J lost 5 bases, V lost 5 bases, and 17 bases had no gene match. The CDR3 totals 18 residues. CDR1 is LGHDT, CDR2 YNNKEL, per germline (reference sequence). The CDR3 loop reads CASSNKVGGDRGPETQYF. CDR3 sequence (DNA): TGTGCCAGCAGCAATAAGGTCGGAGGGGACAGGGGTCCGGAGACCCAGTACTTC.

The chain employs TRBV27 and TRBJ1-5; possible D gene TRBD1, 5 bases. The CDR3 extends over 15 amino acids. V gave up 6 bases and J gave up 7 bases, with 19 bases separating them. CDR1 is MNHEY and CDR2 is SMNVEV in the germline V gene (reference sequence). The CDR3 loop reads CASSPVGGERQPQHF. In DNA, the CDR3 is TGTGCCAGCAGCCCCGTTGGGGGAGAGCGGCAGCCCCAGCATTTT.

The CDR3 is CASSQGMGPSNQPQHF. CDR3 nucleotide sequence: TGCGCCAGCAGCCAAGGAATGGGGCCGAGCAATCAGCCCCAGCATTTT. This chain connects TRBV4-1 to TRBJ1-5, with TRBD1 as a possible D gene (5 bases). The CDR3 runs to 16 residues. From germline, CDR1 is MGHRA and CDR2 YSYEKL. V lost 1 base, J lost 1 base, and 11 bases lay in between.

This chain uses TRBV6-5 with TRBJ2-1; possible D gene TRBD1, 5 bases. CDR1 MNHEY and CDR2 SVGAGI come from the germline V gene. The V end lost 6 bases, the J end lost 1 base, and 10 bases lay between the germline ends. CDR3 size: 14 residues. The CDR3 DNA is TGTGCCAGCAGGGGATACAGGTCCTACAATGAGCAGTTCTTC. Its translation is CASRGYRSYNEQFF.

This clonotype was observed a single time. Mismatch with germline at one junction end may stem from a read error. The V gene is TRBV27, the J gene TRBJ2-1; the D is unclear. From germline, CDR1 is MNHEY and CDR2 SMNVEV (reference sequence). This CDR3 comprises 11 residues. The CDR3 region is CASTAYSEQFF. The CDR3 DNA is TGTGCCAGCACCGCCTACAGTGAGCAGTTCTTC.

This clonotype has more than one count but fewer than ten. This chain joins TRBV2 and TRBJ1-1; possible D gene TRBD1, 6 bases. This CDR3 has 15 amino acids. In germline, CDR1 is SNHLY, CDR2 FYNNEI. Trimming stripped 4 bases from V and 4 bases from J, with 16 bases between. CDR3: CASSGWGGSGTEAFF. The CDR3, as DNA: TGTGCCAGCAGTGGCTGGGGGGGCTCGGGCACTGAAGCTTTCTTT. Full variable domain (rest looked up from reference TRBV2 and TRBJ1-1): EPEVTQTPSHQVTQMGQEVILRCVPISNHLYFYWYRQILGQKVEFLVSFYNNEISEKSEIFDDQFSVERPDGSNFTLKIRSTKLEDSAMYFCASSGWGGSGTEAFFGQGTRLTVV.

As DNA, the CDR3 is TGTGCCAGCAGCTATTGGTCGGGGAGCGAGCAGTACTTC. Amino acid sequence: CASSYWSGSEQYF. The chain joins TRBV12-3 or TRBV12-4 to TRBJ2-7; tentative D call: TRBD2 (5 bases). The CDR3 consists of 13 residues. Trimming cost V 6 bases and J 6 bases, with 15 bases left between them.

In this sample, this clonotype turned up once. The rearrangement joins TRBV7-2 to TRBJ1-2; D is uncertain. Germline lookup yields CDR1 SGHTA and CDR2 FQGNSA. V gave up 2 bases and J gave up 3 bases, with 10 bases separating them. This CDR3 has 14 amino acids. The CDR3 DNA is TGTGCCAGCAGCTTATGGCAGACGGACTATGGCTACACCTTC. Protein: CASSLWQTDYGYTF.

The chain is built from TRBV4-2 and TRBJ2-6, with unresolved D. Trimming removed 0 bases from V and 4 bases from J, with 4 bases in between. Germline V gene lookup returns CDR1 LGHNA and CDR2 YNFKEQ. The CDR3 has 14 residues. CDR3 amino acids: CASSQETGANVLTF. The CDR3 nucleotides read TGTGCCAGCAGCCAAGAAACGGGGGCCAACGTCCTGACTTTC.

This clonotype has just a few counts. The genes are TRBV7-9 and TRBJ1-6; 10 positions agree with TRBD1. The ends lost 4 bases at V and 10 bases at J; junction bases unmatched: 7. Per the germline V gene, CDR1 is SEHNR and CDR2 is FQNEAQ (reference sequence). CDR3 length equals 15 residues. The CDR3 loop is CASSWVGQGDSPLHF. DNA for the CDR3: TGTGCCAGCAGCTGGGTCGGACAGGGGGACTCACCCCTCCACTTT.

V and J are TRBV10-2 and TRBJ2-7; 12 bases fit TRBD2. After removal of 2 bases from V and 7 bases from J, the junction contained 6 bases not matched to a gene. The CDR3 is 15 residues long. CDR1 WSHSY and CDR2 SAAADI come from the germline V gene. CDR3 coding DNA: TGCGCCAGCAGTGAGCCTAGCGGGGGGGCGGGGGAGCAGTACTTC. Translating gives CASSEPSGGAGEQYF.

The chain recombines TRBV24-1 with TRBJ2-1; D is uncertain. This CDR3 has 14 residues. Trimming left V 3 bases short and J 4 bases short, with 9 bases between. CDR1 and CDR2 (germline): KGHDR, SFDVKD. In DNA, the CDR3 is TGTGCCACCAGTGATCTCTCGGAATACAATGAGCAGTTCTTC. Protein sequence: CATSDLSEYNEQFF.

The rearrangement links TRBV27 to TRBJ2-1; D gene ambiguous. CDR1 and CDR2 from the germline V gene are MNHEY and SMNVEV (reference sequence). Trimming shortened V by 6 bases and J by 16 bases, and 16 bases separated the two germline ends. The CDR3 runs 11 residues. The CDR3 nucleotides read TGTGCCAGCAGCCTGGGGATGGGTCTCTTCTTC. Its protein is CASSLGMGLFF.

In its sample, this clonotype was seen a few times. The rearrangement links TRBV19 to TRBJ1-5; D not certain. The CDR3 has 13 amino acids. Germline CDR1 reads LNHDA; CDR2 reads SQIVND (reference sequence). V lost 1 base, J lost 5 bases, and 6 bases lay in between. The CDR3 region has the DNA TGTGCCAGTAGTATAGTCCCCCATCAGCCCCAGCATTTT. It yields the protein CASSIVPHQPQHF.

This clonotype showed up just a few times. The chain uses TRBV11-1 and TRBJ2-7; TRBD1 might be the D (8 bases). This CDR3 spans 13 amino acids. V was pared by 4 bases and J by 5 bases, with 12 bases between. Germline V CDR1 and CDR2: SGHAT, FQDESV (reference sequence). The CDR3 sequence is CASSWTGTNEQYV. CDR3 DNA sequence: TGTGCCAGCAGCTGGACAGGGACTAACGAGCAGTACGTC.

This clonotype has just a few counts. The chain has TRBV27 and TRBJ1-2; D possibly corresponds to TRBD1 (6 bases). Germline CDR1 is MNHEY and CDR2 is SMNVEV (reference sequence). Trimming cost V 5 bases and J 4 bases, with 11 bases left between them. The CDR3 is 13 amino acids. Here the CDR3 DNA reads TGTGCCAGCAGTGCCGGACAGATCTATGGCTACACCTTC. Translating gives CASSAGQIYGYTF.

J is TRBJ2-3 and V is TRBV12-5; no clear D gene. This CDR3 is built from 17 residues. The V gene's germline CDR1 is LGHNT and CDR2 FRNRAP. Trimming left V 0 bases short and J 0 bases short, with 13 bases between. The CDR3 spells CASGLVLRVTSTDTQYF. In DNA, the CDR3 is TGTGCTAGTGGTTTGGTACTTCGGGTAACTAGCACAGATACGCAGTATTTT.

V usage is TRBV28 and J usage is TRBJ1-3; 9 bases align to TRBD1. The CDR3 is 16 amino acids. The trim removed 5 bases at V and 3 bases at J, leaving 8 bases unmatched. Germline values: CDR1 MDHEN, CDR2 SYDVKM. CDR3 amino acids: CASSSSGTGSGNTIYF. CDR3 coding DNA: TGTGCCAGCAGTAGCTCCGGGACAGGGAGTGGAAACACCATATATTTT. The variable domain in full, with the rest retrieved from reference TRBV28 and TRBJ1-3, is DVKVTQSSRYLVKRTGEKVFLECVQDMDHENMFWYRQDPGLGLRLIYFSYDVKMKEKGDIPEGYSVSREKKERFSLILESASTNQTSMYLCASSSSGTGSGNTIYFGEGSWLTVV.

This sequence joins TRBV12-5 and TRBJ2-5; 9 bases map to TRBD1. Germline lookup yields CDR1 LGHNT and CDR2 FRNRAP. The CDR3 runs to 17 residues. Unmatched junction bases numbered 12, after V lost 7 bases and J lost 0 bases. The CDR3 sequence is CASENSPGTGNQETQYF. In nucleotides, the CDR3 is TGTGCTAGTGAAAATTCTCCCGGGACAGGGAACCAAGAGACCCAGTACTTC. Full variable domain (outside the CDR3, taken from reference TRBV12-5 and TRBJ2-5): DARVTQTPRHKVTEMGQEVTMRCQPILGHNTVFWYRQTMMQGLELLAYFRNRAPLDDSGMPKDRFSAEMPDATLATLKIQPSEPRDSAVYFCASENSPGTGNQETQYFGPGTRLLVL.

The chain couples TRBV4-3 to TRBJ2-1, with 7 positions matching TRBD1. The CDR3 extends over 16 amino acids. Germline V gene data show CDR1 as LGHNA and CDR2 as YSLEER. After removal of 2 bases from V and 3 bases from J, the junction contained 7 bases not matched to a gene. Here the CDR3 DNA reads TGCGCCAGCAGCCAATTCGGGACAGACGACTACAATGAGCAGTTCTTC. Protein sequence: CASSQFGTDDYNEQFF.

The chain employs TRBV6-5 and TRBJ1-1; 7 bases fit TRBD1. The CDR3 consists of 15 residues. The germline gives CDR1 MNHEY, CDR2 SVGAGI. The J segment lost 4 bases and the V segment lost 0 bases, leaving 5 bases of the junction unmatched. The CDR3 DNA reads TGTGCCAGCAGTTACTCAGGGGGCGCGAGCACTGAAGCTTTCTTT. Amino acid sequence: CASSYSGGASTEAFF.

The CDR3 sequence: CSARDLSGQDTEAFF. In nucleotides, the CDR3 is TGCAGTGCTAGAGATCTCTCAGGGCAAGACACTGAAGCTTTCTTT. The genes are TRBV20-1 and TRBJ1-1, with TRBD1 as a possible D gene (5 bases). Trimming removed 0 bases at V and 3 bases at J, with 14 bases between. The CDR3 has 15 amino acids. CDR1 DFQATT and CDR2 SNEGSKA come from the germline V gene (reference sequence).

This clonotype has just a few counts. The J gene is TRBJ2-7, the V gene TRBV12-3 or TRBV12-4; the match to TRBD2 covers 8 bases. The CDR3 length is 12 residues. CDR3 sequence: CASAGGRYEQYF. DNA of the CDR3: TGTGCAAGCGCGGGGGGAAGATACGAGCAGTACTTC.

In nucleotides, the CDR3 is TGCGCCAGCAGCCAATCCCCCGGGACATTCGCCACAGATACGCAGTATTTT. Protein sequence: CASSQSPGTFATDTQYF. The rearrangement links TRBV4-1 to TRBJ2-3; tentatively, D is TRBD1 (6 bases). The germline V and J ends were trimmed by 2 bases and 2 bases, with 17 bases remaining between them. CDR1 is MGHRA and CDR2 is YSYEKL in the germline V gene. CDR3 length: 17 amino acids.